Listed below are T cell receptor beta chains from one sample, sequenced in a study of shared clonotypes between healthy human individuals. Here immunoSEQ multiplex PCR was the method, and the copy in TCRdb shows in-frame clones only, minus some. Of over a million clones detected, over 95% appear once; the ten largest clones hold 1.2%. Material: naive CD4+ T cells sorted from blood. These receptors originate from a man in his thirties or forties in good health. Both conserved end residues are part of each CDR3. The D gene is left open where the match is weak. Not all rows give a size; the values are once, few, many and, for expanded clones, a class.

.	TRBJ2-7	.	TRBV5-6	TGTGCCAGCAGCTTGGTCGGCATCAGGCAGGTCGGGGGCGAGCAGTACTTC	CASSLVGIRQVGGEQYF
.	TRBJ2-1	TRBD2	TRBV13	TGTGCCAGCAGCTTAGGCCGCTTAGCGGGACAAACCTACAATGAGCAGTTCTTC	CASSLGRLAGQTYNEQFF
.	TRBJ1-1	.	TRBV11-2	TGTGCCAGCAGCTCGGGTTCCAGGGCTCGGGACACTGAAGCTTTCTTT	CASSSGSRARDTEAFF
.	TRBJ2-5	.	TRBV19	TGTGCCAGTAGTTCCGGGACACAAGAGACCCAGTACTTC	CASSSGTQETQYF
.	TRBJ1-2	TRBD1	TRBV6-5	TGTGCCAGCAGACAACCCGGGGACAGCCACTATGGCTACACCTTC	CASRQPGDSHYGYTF
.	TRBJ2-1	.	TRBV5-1	TGCGCCAGCAGCAAAACTAGCACGGATTCGGGTGAGCAGTTCTTC	CASSKTSTDSGEQFF
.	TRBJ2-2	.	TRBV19	TGTGCCAGTAGTAGTCCCACCGGGGAGCTGTTTTTT	CASSSPTGELFF
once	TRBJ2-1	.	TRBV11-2	TGTGCCAGCAGCCCCAAATACAATGAGCAGTTCTTC	CASSPKYNEQFF
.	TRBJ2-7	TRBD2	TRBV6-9	TGTGCCAGCAGTTATCTAGCGGTGAGCTCCTACGAGCAGTACTTC	CASSYLAVSSYEQYF
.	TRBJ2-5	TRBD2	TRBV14	TGTGCCAGCAGCGGATTTAGCGGGAGGAACCAAGAGACCCAGTACTTC	CASSGFSGRNQETQYF
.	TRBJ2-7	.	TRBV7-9	TGTGCCAGCAGCTCGAGGGTGTACGAGCAGTACTTC	CASSSRVYEQYF
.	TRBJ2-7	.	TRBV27	TGTGCCAGCAGTTCCAGATACGAGCAGTACTTC	CASSSRYEQYF
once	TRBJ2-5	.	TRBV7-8	TGTGCCAGCAGCCAAGACGTTGTAGTCAAGACCCAGTACTTC	CASSQDVVVKTQYF
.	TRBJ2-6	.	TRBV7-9	TGTGCCAGCAGCTTTGGTGTGTTTGCCAACGTCCTGACTTTC	CASSFGVFANVLTF
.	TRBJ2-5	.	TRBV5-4	TGTGCCAGCAGCTTAGGACCGACCCCTGCGGAGACCCAGTACTTC	CASSLGPTPAETQYF
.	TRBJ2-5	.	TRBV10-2	TGCGCCAGCAGTGAGTCACACCGGACTGTGGGGACCCAGTACTTC	CASSESHRTVGTQYF
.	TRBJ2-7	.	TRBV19	TGTGCCAGTATAACCCCTTCGCCGAATAATAGGTTTACCTCCTACGAGCAGTACTTC	CASITPSPNNRFTSYEQYF
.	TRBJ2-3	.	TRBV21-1	TGTGCCAGCAGTTGGGGCCAGCCAAATACGCAGTATTTT	CASSWGQPNTQYF
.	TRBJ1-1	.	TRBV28	TGTGCCAGCAGCATTCTGGGGCGGCTGGTAGCTTTCTTT	CASSILGRLVAFF
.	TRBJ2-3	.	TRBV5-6	TGTGCCAGCAGCCTCGGGAGAACAGATACGCAGTATTTT	CASSLGRTDTQYF
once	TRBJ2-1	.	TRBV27	TGTGCCAGCAGTTCCAGGACAGATCCAAGGATCAATGAGCAGTTCTTC	CASSSRTDPRINEQFF
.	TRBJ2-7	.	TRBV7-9	TGTGCCAGCAGCAATAGACAGTTCGAAGACGAGCAGTACTTC	CASSNRQFEDEQYF
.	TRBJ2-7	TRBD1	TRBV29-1	TGCAGCGTCCTACAGGGGTCCCCCTCCTACGAGCAGTACTTC	CSVLQGSPSYEQYF
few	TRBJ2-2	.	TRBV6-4	TGTGCCAGCAGTGAGGGCACCGGGGAGCTGTTTTTT	CASSEGTGELFF
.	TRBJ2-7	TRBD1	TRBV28	TGTGCCAGCAGTTTATTTGGACAGGGGGGGTACGAGCAGTACTTC	CASSLFGQGGYEQYF
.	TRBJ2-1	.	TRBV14	TGTGCCAGCAGCCTTTTTTCGGGGGCGGATGAGCAGTTCTTC	CASSLFSGADEQFF
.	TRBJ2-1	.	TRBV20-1	TGCAGTGCTCCACTAGAGGTTGAGCAGTTCTTC	CSAPLEVEQFF
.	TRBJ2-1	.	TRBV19	TGTGCCTCTTCCTCCTACAATGAGCAGTTCTTC	CASSSYNEQFF
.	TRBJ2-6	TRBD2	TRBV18	TGTGCCAGCTCACCCACAGCGGGACTGACGTCTGGGGCCAACGTCCTGACTTTC	CASSPTAGLTSGANVLTF
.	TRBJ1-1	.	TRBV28	TGTGCCACGTCGGACAGCAAGAACACTGAAGCTTTCTTT	CATSDSKNTEAFF
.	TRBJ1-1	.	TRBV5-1	TGCGCCAGCAGCTTGGGGAGCCTTAACACTGAAGCTTTCTTT	CASSLGSLNTEAFF
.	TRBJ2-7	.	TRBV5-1	TGCGCCAGCAGCTTGGTCACAGGGAGTTCCTACGAGCAGTACTTC	CASSLVTGSSYEQYF
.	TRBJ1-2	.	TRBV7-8	TGTGCCAGCAGCTTAGGGGGACTGAACTATGGCTACACCTTC	CASSLGGLNYGYTF
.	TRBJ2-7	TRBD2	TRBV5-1	TGCGCCAGCAGCTTGGTGGGGACTAGCGCCTCCTACGAGCAGTACTTC	CASSLVGTSASYEQYF
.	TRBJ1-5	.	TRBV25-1	TGTGCCAGCAGTGGTGGGACGTCAGTAGGGCCCCAGCATTTT	CASSGGTSVGPQHF
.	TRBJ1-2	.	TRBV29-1	TGCAGCGTAAGCAGGGGCTATGGCTACACCTTC	CSVSRGYGYTF
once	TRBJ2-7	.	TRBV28	TGTGCCGGAGGCGGCACCCCCTACGAGCAGTACTTC	CAGGGTPYEQYF
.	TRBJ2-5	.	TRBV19	TGTGCCAGTAGAGCGGGTACCGCGGGAGAGACCCAGTACTTC	CASRAGTAGETQYF
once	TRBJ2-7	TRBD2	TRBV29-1	TGCAGCGTTGCGGGTGGGAGGGCCTACGAGCAGTACTTC	CSVAGGRAYEQYF
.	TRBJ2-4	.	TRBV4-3	TGCGCCAGCAGCCAAGATGGCAGCCCTCAGAACATTCAGTACTTC	CASSQDGSPQNIQYF
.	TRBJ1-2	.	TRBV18	TGTGCCAGCTCACCAACGACAGCCGACTATGGCTACACCTTC	CASSPTTADYGYTF
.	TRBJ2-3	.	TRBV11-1	TGTGCCAGCAGCCAAGGACAGACTGGCACAGATACGCAGTATTTT	CASSQGQTGTDTQYF
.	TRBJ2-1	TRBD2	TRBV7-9	TGTGCCAGCATCCTAGCGGGAGGGCCAGTCTATGAGCAGTTCTTC	CASILAGGPVYEQFF
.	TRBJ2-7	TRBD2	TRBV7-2	TGTGCCAGCAGATCTAGCGGAAGCTCCTACGAGCAGTACTTC	CASRSSGSSYEQYF
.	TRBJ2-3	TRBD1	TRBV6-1	TGTGCCAGCAGCACCGGGACAGGGAGCACAGATACGCAGTATTTT	CASSTGTGSTDTQYF
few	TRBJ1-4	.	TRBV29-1	TGCAGCGTCTTGGGTCCCGCAACTAATGAAAAACTGTTTTTT	CSVLGPATNEKLFF
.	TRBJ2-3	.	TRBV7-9	TGTGCCAGCAGCTTTAGCTGGGACACAGATACGCAGTATTTT	CASSFSWDTDTQYF
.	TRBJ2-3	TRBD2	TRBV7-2	TGTGCCAGCAGCCTGACTAGCGGGAGCTCAGATACGCAGTATTTT	CASSLTSGSSDTQYF
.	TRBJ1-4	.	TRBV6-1	TGTGCCAGCAGTGAAAGCCTAAATGAGGAAAAACTGTTTTTT	CASSESLNEEKLFF
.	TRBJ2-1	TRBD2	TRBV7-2	TGTGCCAGCAGCTTCAGCGGGAGGGCCAATGAGCAGTTCTTC	CASSFSGRANEQFF
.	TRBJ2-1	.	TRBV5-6	TGTGCCAGCACCCACTTTGGGAGTAATCTCTACAATGAGCAGTTCTTC	CASTHFGSNLYNEQFF
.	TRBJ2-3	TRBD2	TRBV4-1	TGCGCCAGCAGCCTCCGGGGAAGCGGGAGGGCCGTAACAGATACGCAGTATTTT	CASSLRGSGRAVTDTQYF
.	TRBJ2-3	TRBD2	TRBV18	TGTGCCAGCTCCTCTCCGGGAGGGCCGGATACGCAGTATTTT	CASSSPGGPDTQYF